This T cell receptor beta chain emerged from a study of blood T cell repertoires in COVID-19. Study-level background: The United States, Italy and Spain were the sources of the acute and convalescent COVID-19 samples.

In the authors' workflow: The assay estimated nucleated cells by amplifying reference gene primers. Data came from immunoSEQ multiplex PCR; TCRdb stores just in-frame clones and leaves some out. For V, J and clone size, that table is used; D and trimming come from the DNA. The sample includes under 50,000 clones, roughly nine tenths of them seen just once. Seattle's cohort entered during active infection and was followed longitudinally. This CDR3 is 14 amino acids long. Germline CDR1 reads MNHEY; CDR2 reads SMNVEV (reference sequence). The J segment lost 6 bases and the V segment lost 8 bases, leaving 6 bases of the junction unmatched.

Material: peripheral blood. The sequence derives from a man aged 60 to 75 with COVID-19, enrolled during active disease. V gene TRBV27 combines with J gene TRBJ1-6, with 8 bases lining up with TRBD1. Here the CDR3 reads CASQLGQANSPLHF. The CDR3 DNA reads TGTGCCAGCCAGTTGGGACAGGCTAATTCACCCCTCCACTTT.